A single sample is the source of the 3 T cell receptor beta chains below, sequenced in a study of T cell repertoires in cytomegalovirus infection. TCRdb used MiXCR to reprocess the reads, holding one entry per CDR3 protein. The repertoire holds roughly 160,000 distinct CDR3 sequences, roughly 21% seen once, with 20% to 30% in the top ten. Which antigens these TCRs recognize remains unknown. The starting material was CD8+ T cells from cultured PBMCs, obtained from culture after CMV antigen stimulation. The receptors were sampled from a human donor in good health (CMV status not recorded). Some clones in this sample may be carry-over from other donors' samples.

The chain is built from TRBV6-6 and TRBJ1-2; 7 bases fit TRBD1. V lost 5 bases to trimming and J lost 1 base; unmatched junction nucleotides: 7. Germline assignment: CDR1 MNHNY and CDR2 SVGAGI (reference sequence). This CDR3 region has 15 residues. DNA for the CDR3: TGTGCCAGCAGTGGGAGGCAGGGGGATAACTATGGCTACACCTTC. Protein product: CASSGRQGDNYGYTF.

This clonotype was detected a few times. The rearrangement uses TRBV7-8 and TRBJ1-2; D not certain. CDR1 is SGHVS, CDR2 FQNEAQ, per germline. The CDR3 is 13 amino acids. Trimming stripped 1 base from V and 3 bases from J, with 6 bases between. The CDR3 here is CASSLEAYYGYTF. The CDR3 nucleotides read TGTGCCAGCAGCTTAGAGGCTTACTATGGCTACACCTTC.

The chain is built from TRBV4-3 and TRBJ1-3, with 7 bases lining up with TRBD1. After removal of 1 base from V and 5 bases from J, the junction contained 5 bases not matched to a gene. This CDR3 is 15 amino acids long. In germline, CDR1 is LGHNA, CDR2 YSLEER. The CDR3 here is CASSQGQGIRNTIYF. In DNA, the CDR3 is TGCGCCAGCAGCCAAGGACAGGGAATTCGAAACACCATATATTTT.